This record looks at one T cell receptor (beta chain) sequence and its context. The CDR3 totals 13 residues. The ends were cut back, 0 bases at V and 6 bases at J, with 10 bases in the middle. CDR1 SGHRS and CDR2 YFSETQ come from the germline V gene. The record originates from a study of T cell responses to AZD1222 COVID-19 vaccine. Clones were read by immunoSEQ multiplex PCR, and TCRdb kept only the in-frame ones, dropping some. The data contain some 130,000 clones, just over 90% of them seen just once; the ten biggest clones take up around 0.98%. J is TRBJ2-7 and V is TRBV5-1; D is ambiguous. The sample was peripheral blood, taken 28 days after the second AZD1222 dose. The receptor comes from an adult who received the AZD1222 COVID-19 vaccine. The chain's CDR3 is CASSLAPGSEQYF. The CDR3 coding sequence is TGCGCCAGCAGCTTGGCGCCCGGAAGCGAGCAGTACTTC.